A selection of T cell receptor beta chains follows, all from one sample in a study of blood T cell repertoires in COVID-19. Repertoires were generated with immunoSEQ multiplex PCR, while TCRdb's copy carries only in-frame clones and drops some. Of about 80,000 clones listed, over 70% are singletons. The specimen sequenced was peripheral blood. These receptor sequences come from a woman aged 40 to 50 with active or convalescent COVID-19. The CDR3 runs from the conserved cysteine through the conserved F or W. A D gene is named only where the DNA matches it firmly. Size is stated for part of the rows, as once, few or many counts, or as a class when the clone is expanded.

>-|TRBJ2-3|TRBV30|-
TGTGCCTGGAACCCGGGGGTTGATACGCAGTATTTT
CAWNPGVDTQYF
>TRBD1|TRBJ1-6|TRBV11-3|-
TGTGCCAGCAGCTTAACAGGGGAAAGCTCACCCCTCCACTTT
CASSLTGESSPLHF
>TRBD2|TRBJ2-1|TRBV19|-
TGTGCCAGTAGCCATGGGACTAGCGGGAGGGCCAGGAATGAGCAGTTCTTC
CASSHGTSGRARNEQFF
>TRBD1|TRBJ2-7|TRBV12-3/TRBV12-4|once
TGTGCCAGCAGTCCCCTGGGACAGTACGAGCAGTACTTC
CASSPLGQYEQYF
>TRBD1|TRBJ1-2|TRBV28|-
TGTGCCAGCAGTTTCCCCACAGGGGGTTGGGACGTCTCAACTGACTATGGCTACACCTTC
CASSFPTGGWDVSTDYGYTF
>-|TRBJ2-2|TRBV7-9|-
TGTGCCAGCAGTTCACAGGGCCCGAACACCGGGGAGCTGTTTTTT
CASSSQGPNTGELFF
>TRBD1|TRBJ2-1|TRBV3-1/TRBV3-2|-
TGTGCCAGCAGCCAAGGATGGGACAGGGACTACAATGAGCAGTTCTTC
CASSQGWDRDYNEQFF
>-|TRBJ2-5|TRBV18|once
TGTGCCAGCTCACCACTCGACAGGAGAACCCAAGAGACCCAGTACTTC
CASSPLDRRTQETQYF
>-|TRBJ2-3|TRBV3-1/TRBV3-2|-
TGTGCCAGCAGAACGGGGGGCGATACTAGCACAGATACGCAGTATTTT
CASRTGGDTSTDTQYF
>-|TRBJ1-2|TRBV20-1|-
TGCAGTGCTGGACAGTACTATGGCTACACCTTC
CSAGQYYGYTF
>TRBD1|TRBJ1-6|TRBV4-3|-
TGCCCCAGCAGCCGACAGGGTAGCTCCTATAATTCACCCCTCCACTTT
CPSSRQGSSYNSPLHF
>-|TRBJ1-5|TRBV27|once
TGTGCCAGCAGTTTATCGGTGTCGGACACTGGCAATCAGCCCCAGCATTTT
CASSLSVSDTGNQPQHF
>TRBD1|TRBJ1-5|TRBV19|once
TGTGCCAGTAGTCGTACAGGGGGCGAGGGCAATCAGCCCCAGCATTTT
CASSRTGGEGNQPQHF
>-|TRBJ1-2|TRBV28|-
TGTGCCACCCAGGGCGGGGGTAGGGGCTACACCTTC
CATQGGGRGYTF
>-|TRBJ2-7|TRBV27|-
TGTGCCAGCAGCCCCCTAACAGGGTTCGCCTACGAGCAGTACTTC
CASSPLTGFAYEQYF
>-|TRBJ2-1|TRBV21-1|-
TGTGCCAGCACTGGACAGGGTGCCTACAATGAGCAGTTCTTC
CASTGQGAYNEQFF
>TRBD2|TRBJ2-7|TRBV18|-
TGTGCCAGCTCACCGATGGTGGCGGGGGGGCGCGTTGAGCAGTACTTC
CASSPMVAGGRVEQYF
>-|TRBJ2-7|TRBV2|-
TGTGCCAGCGGAAGGACTAAGGACTACGAGCAGTACTTC
CASGRTKDYEQYF
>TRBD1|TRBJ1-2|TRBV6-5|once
TGTGCCAGTACTGACAGGGTGGGTGGCTACACCTTC
CASTDRVGGYTF
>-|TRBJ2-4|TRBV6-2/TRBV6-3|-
TGTGCCAGCAGTCCCTACCTACTAAGTATGGACATTCAGTACTTC
CASSPYLLSMDIQYF
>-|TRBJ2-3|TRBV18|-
TGTGCCAGCTCACCACCCCGGTGGACAGATACGCAGTATTTT
CASSPPRWTDTQYF
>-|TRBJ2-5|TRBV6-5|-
TGTGCCAGCAGCCGAAGCGGACAGAAATCAGAGACCCAGTACTTC
CASSRSGQKSETQYF
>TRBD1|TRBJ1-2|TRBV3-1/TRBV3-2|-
TGTGCCAGCAGCCAACTTCTTACAGGGGACTATGGCTACACCTTC
CASSQLLTGDYGYTF
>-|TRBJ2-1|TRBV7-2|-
TGTGCCAGCAGCCTTGTGGCGGGTTCCTACAATGAGCAGTTCTTC
CASSLVAGSYNEQFF
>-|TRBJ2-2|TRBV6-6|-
TGTGCCAGCAGTTACTATCGGAACACCGGGGAGCTGTTTTTT
CASSYYRNTGELFF
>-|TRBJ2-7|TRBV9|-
TGTGCCAGCAGCGTAGGACGGCAGGGGACACACGAGCAGTACTTC
CASSVGRQGTHEQYF
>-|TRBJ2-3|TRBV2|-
TGTGCCAGCAAGACCCCCCAGGGTAGGGGCGCAGATACGCAGTATTTT
CASKTPQGRGADTQYF
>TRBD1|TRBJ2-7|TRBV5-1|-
TGCGCCAGCAGCTCTAAATCCGGGACAGGGAAATACGAGCAGTACTTC
CASSSKSGTGKYEQYF
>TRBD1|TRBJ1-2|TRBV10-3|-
TGTGCCATCAGCCCAAGTGGCGGGACAGGGACCTATGGCTACACCTTC
CAISPSGGTGTYGYTF
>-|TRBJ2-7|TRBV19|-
TGTGCCAGTAGTGACCCGGGACAATACTACGAGCAGTACTTC
CASSDPGQYYEQYF
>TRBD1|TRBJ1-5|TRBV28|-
TGTGCCAGCCGGGCGGGACAGCTCCACAATCAGCCCCAGCATTTT
CASRAGQLHNQPQHF
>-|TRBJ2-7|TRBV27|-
TGTGCCAGCAGTTTAGGGGGGTACGAGCAGTACTTC
CASSLGGYEQYF
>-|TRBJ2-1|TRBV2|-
TGTGCCAGCAGTGTCAGGGCCTACAATGAGCAGTTCTTC
CASSVRAYNEQFF
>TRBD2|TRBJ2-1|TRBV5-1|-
TGCGCCAGCAGCTTGGGCCCCGTGACTAGCGGGGGTGGTAATGAGCAGTTCTTC
CASSLGPVTSGGGNEQFF
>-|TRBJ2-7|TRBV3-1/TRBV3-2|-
TGTGCCAGCAGCCAAGATAGGGGTCACTTCTACGAGCAGTACTTC
CASSQDRGHFYEQYF